This TCR beta chain was sequenced for a study of CD8 T cells in Susac syndrome. Study context: Active disease was present in six of the sequenced Susac syndrome patients, and remission in eight or nine.

The trim removed 2 bases at V and 4 bases at J, leaving 4 bases unmatched. The CDR3 is 14 residues long. Germline CDR1 reads SGDLS; CDR2 reads YYNGEE. An amount of RNA that ranged from roughly 0.5 to 1 ug was reverse transcribed with random hexamers. In TCRdb, the immunoSEQ multiplex PCR reads were re-called with MiXCR into one record per CDR3 protein. The repertoire holds approximately 100,000 distinct CDR3 sequences, with less than 95% as singletons. Broader study findings: That the number of individuals in its TCR sequencing and HLA analysis was relatively small was acknowledged by the study.

All included Susac syndrome patients satisfied recently defined diagnostic criteria for definite or probable disease. As regards this clonotype: Its antigen is still unknown.

J is TRBJ2-5 and V is TRBV9; 8 bases align to TRBD1. Specimen: CD8+ T cells from PBMCs. The TCR originated in a human donor with Susac syndrome. CDR3: CASSVQGARETQYF. The DNA of the CDR3 is TGTGCCAGCAGCGTTCAGGGGGCCAGAGAGACCCAGTACTTC.